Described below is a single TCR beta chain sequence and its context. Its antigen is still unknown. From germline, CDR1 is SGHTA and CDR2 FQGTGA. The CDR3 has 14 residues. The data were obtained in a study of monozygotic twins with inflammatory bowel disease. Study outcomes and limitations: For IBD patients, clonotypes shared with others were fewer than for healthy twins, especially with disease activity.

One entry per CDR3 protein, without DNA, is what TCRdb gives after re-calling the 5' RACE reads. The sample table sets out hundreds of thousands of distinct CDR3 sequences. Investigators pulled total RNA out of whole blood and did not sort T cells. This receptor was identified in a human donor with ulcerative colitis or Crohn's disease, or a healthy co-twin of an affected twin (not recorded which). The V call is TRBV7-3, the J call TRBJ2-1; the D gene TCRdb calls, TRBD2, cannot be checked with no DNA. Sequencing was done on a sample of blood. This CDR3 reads CASSPSGGGNEQFF.